Listed below are T cell receptor beta chains from one sample, sequenced in a study of T cells in Graves' hyperthyroidism and ophthalmopathy. TCRdb reanalysed the multiplex PCR reads using MiXCR and keeps one entry per CDR3 protein. Seen here are 350,000 or so distinct CDR3 sequences, around 20% observed once, and the top ten hold about 50%. Sequencing used blood. These TCRs come from a woman in her forties or fifties with Graves' hyperthyroidism. CDR3s include the opening cysteine and the closing phenylalanine or tryptophan. D genes are given only for firm matches. Rows may omit the clone size; those that give it use once, few, many or a size class.

V: TRBV6-1; J: TRBJ2-2; D: TRBD1; size: many; length: 16; CDR3: CASSLPGGAGTGELFF; DNA: TGTGCCAGCAGTTTACCAGGGGGCGCGGGCACCGGGGAGCTGTTTTTT
V: TRBV12-3/TRBV12-4; J: TRBJ2-3; D: TRBD1; size: few; length: 11; CDR3: CASRQGEREYF; DNA: TGTGCCAGCAGGCAGGGGGAGAGGGAGTATTTT
V: TRBV11-3; J: TRBJ2-7; D: TRBD2; size: many; length: 16; CDR3: CASSLSLAGTFGEQYF; DNA: TGTGCCAGCAGCTTAAGTCTAGCGGGAACCTTTGGCGAGCAGTACTTC
V: TRBV12-3/TRBV12-4; J: TRBJ2-5; D: TRBD1; size: few; length: 11; CDR3: CASSDNRGQYF; DNA: TGTGCCAGCAGCGATAACAGGGGCCAGTACTTC
V: TRBV6-1; J: TRBJ2-7; D: -; size: few; length: 15; CDR3: CASSVATGSSYEQYF; DNA: TGTGCCAGCAGTGTCGCTACAGGGAGCTCCTACGAGCAGTACTTC
V: TRBV28; J: TRBJ1-1; D: -; size: many; length: 14; CDR3: CASSLGGVSTEAFF; DNA: TGTGCCAGCAGTTTAGGAGGGGTGAGCACTGAAGCTTTCTTT
V: TRBV15; J: TRBJ2-3; D: TRBD2; size: few; length: 17; CDR3: CATSRKGGTRVSDTQYF; DNA: TGTGCCACCAGCAGAAAGGGTGGGACTAGAGTATCGGATACGCAGTATTTT
V: TRBV29-1; J: TRBJ2-1; D: -; size: -; length: 14; CDR3: CSVVVRGQNNEQFF; DNA: TGCAGCGTTGTTGTCCGGGGACAAAACAATGAGCAGTTCTTC
V: TRBV11-2; J: TRBJ1-5; D: TRBD1; size: few; length: 15; CDR3: CASSPGTVGHQPQHF; DNA: TGTGCCAGCAGCCCGGGGACAGTTGGGCATCAGCCCCAGCATTTT
V: TRBV6-1; J: TRBJ2-1; D: -; size: -; length: 13; CDR3: CASSGSQYNEQFF; DNA: TGTGCCAGCAGTGGATCGCAGTACAATGAGCAGTTCTTC
V: TRBV6-1; J: TRBJ2-7; D: -; size: many; length: 16; CDR3: CASSFPLWGETYEQYF; DNA: TGTGCCAGCAGTTTCCCACTTTGGGGGGAAACCTACGAGCAGTACTTC
V: TRBV30; J: TRBJ1-1; D: -; size: -; length: 11; CDR3: CAWEENTEAFF; DNA: TGTGCCTGGGAAGAAAACACTGAAGCTTTCTTT
V: TRBV9; J: TRBJ2-5; D: -; size: many; length: 14; CDR3: CASSVAARGETQYF; DNA: TGTGCCAGCAGCGTAGCGGCAAGAGGAGAGACCCAGTACTTC
V: TRBV30; J: TRBJ1-5; D: TRBD1; size: many; length: 15; CDR3: CAWSAGTGTDQPQHF; DNA: TGTGCCTGGAGTGCCGGGACAGGGACAGATCAGCCCCAGCATTTT
V: TRBV6-1; J: TRBJ1-3; D: TRBD1; size: few; length: 15; CDR3: CASRPTRTGGNTIYF; DNA: TGTGCCAGCAGACCCACCCGGACAGGGGGAAACACCATATATTTT
V: TRBV7-2; J: TRBJ1-4; D: -; size: -; length: 15; CDR3: CASSFITRGSEKLFF; DNA: TGTGCCAGCAGCTTTATTACCAGGGGCAGTGAAAAACTGTTTTTT
V: TRBV25-1; J: TRBJ2-3; D: -; size: many; length: 15; CDR3: CASSEYKGFADTQYF; DNA: TGTGCCAGCAGTGAATATAAGGGGTTTGCAGATACGCAGTATTTT
V: TRBV2; J: TRBJ1-2; D: -; size: many; length: 17; CDR3: CASSEGDGLIRGGGYTF; DNA: TGTGCCAGCAGTGAAGGGGACGGGCTTATCCGTGGGGGAGGCTACACCTTC
V: TRBV6-6; J: TRBJ2-7; D: -; size: many; length: 15; CDR3: CASSYSGGGVYEQYF; DNA: TGTGCCAGCAGTTACTCGGGTGGGGGCGTGTACGAGCAGTACTTC
V: TRBV30; J: TRBJ2-3; D: -; size: -; length: 16; CDR3: CAWSPGWGTKTDTQYF; DNA: TGTGCCTGGAGTCCCGGGTGGGGGACAAAGACAGATACGCAGTATTTT
V: TRBV2; J: TRBJ1-2; D: TRBD1; size: many; length: 14; CDR3: CAIRSPGQGGGYTF; DNA: TGTGCCATCAGATCCCCGGGACAGGGGGGTGGCTACACCTTC
V: TRBV11-1; J: TRBJ1-1; D: -; size: once; length: 11; CDR3: CASSFRGKAFF; DNA: TGTGCCAGCAGCTTCAGGGGTAAAGCTTTCTTT
V: TRBV14; J: TRBJ2-7; D: -; size: -; length: 14; CDR3: CASSQRDRYYEQYF; DNA: TGTGCCAGCAGCCAAAGGGACCGCTACTACGAGCAGTACTTC
V: TRBV5-1; J: TRBJ2-1; D: TRBD2; size: many; length: 15; CDR3: CASSQLAGAYNEQFF; DNA: TGCGCCAGCAGCCAACTAGCGGGGGCCTACAATGAGCAGTTCTTC
V: TRBV13; J: TRBJ2-3; D: -; size: many; length: 18; CDR3: CASSLAYRDASSTDTQYF; DNA: TGTGCCAGCAGCTTAGCATACAGGGACGCTTCTAGCACAGATACGCAGTATTTT
V: TRBV6-1; J: TRBJ2-3; D: TRBD2; size: many; length: 15; CDR3: CASNQREVGRDTQYF; DNA: TGTGCCAGCAATCAGCGGGAGGTTGGCCGTGATACGCAGTATTTT
V: TRBV4-1; J: TRBJ2-7; D: TRBD1; size: -; length: 16; CDR3: CASSQVGTGPSYEQYF; DNA: TGCGCCAGCAGCCAAGTGGGGACAGGGCCATCCTACGAGCAGTACTTC
V: TRBV5-1; J: TRBJ2-1; D: TRBD2; size: many; length: 19; CDR3: CASSWGSLAGAFSYNEQFF; DNA: TGCGCCAGCAGCTGGGGGAGTTTAGCGGGAGCCTTCTCTTACAATGAGCAGTTCTTC
V: TRBV20-1; J: TRBJ2-1; D: -; size: -; length: 11; CDR3: CSAGEVGEQFF; DNA: TGCAGTGCTGGGGAAGTGGGTGAGCAGTTCTTC
V: TRBV18; J: TRBJ2-3; D: -; size: -; length: 13; CDR3: CASSHILFGTQYF; DNA: TGTGCCAGCTCACATATTCTTTTTGGTACGCAGTATTTT
V: TRBV3-1; J: TRBJ2-3; D: TRBD2; size: many; length: 15; CDR3: CASSTPGGPTDTQYF; DNA: TGTGCCAGCAGCACCCCGGGGGGGCCAACAGATACGCAGTATTTT
V: TRBV6-1; J: TRBJ2-7; D: -; size: many; length: 15; CDR3: CASSPFSAGNYEQYF; DNA: TGTGCCAGCAGTCCCTTTAGTGCGGGAAACTACGAGCAGTACTTC
V: TRBV10-3; J: TRBJ1-2; D: TRBD1; size: -; length: 14; CDR3: CAISSGTGIHGYAF; DNA: TGTGCCATCAGCTCCGGGACAGGGATCCATGGCTACGCCTTC
V: TRBV11-2; J: TRBJ2-3; D: -; size: many; length: 15; CDR3: CASSLIGTSTDTQYF; DNA: TGTGCCAGCAGCTTGATTGGTACTAGCACAGATACGCAGTATTTT
V: TRBV20-1; J: TRBJ2-5; D: -; size: once; length: 13; CDR3: CSARSGAVETQYF; DNA: TGCAGTGCTAGAAGTGGGGCTGTGGAGACCCAGTACTTC
V: TRBV6-5; J: TRBJ2-2; D: -; size: few; length: 14; CDR3: CASSYSRGSGELFF; DNA: TGTGCCAGCAGTTACTCGAGAGGGTCCGGGGAGCTGTTTTTT
V: TRBV7-3; J: TRBJ2-3; D: -; size: many; length: 14; CDR3: CASSYRGTTDTQYF; DNA: TGTGCCAGCAGCTATCGGGGGACCACAGATACGCAGTATTTT
V: TRBV27; J: TRBJ1-5; D: -; size: -; length: 13; CDR3: CASSLISNQPQHF; DNA: TGTGCCAGCAGTTTGATCTCGAATCAGCCCCAGCATTTT
V: TRBV4-1; J: TRBJ1-3; D: -; size: many; length: 15; CDR3: CASSQDTVSGNTIYF; DNA: TGCGCCAGCAGCCAAGACACGGTGTCAGGAAACACCATATATTTT
V: TRBV5-1; J: TRBJ2-2; D: -; size: -; length: 15; CDR3: CASSLEGTNTGELFF; DNA: TGCGCCAGCAGCTTGGAAGGGACGAACACCGGGGAGCTGTTTTTT
V: TRBV20-1; J: TRBJ1-1; D: -; size: -; length: 13; CDR3: CSAGGHRNTEAFF; DNA: TGCAGTGCTGGGGGTCATAGGAACACTGAAGCTTTCTTT
V: TRBV7-8; J: TRBJ2-3; D: TRBD2; size: -; length: 15; CDR3: CASSPSGSLTDTQYF; DNA: TGTGCCAGCAGCCCTAGCGGGAGTTTAACAGATACGCAGTATTTT
V: TRBV30; J: TRBJ1-1; D: -; size: -; length: 13; CDR3: CAWRAGLSTEAFF; DNA: TGTGCCTGGAGGGCTGGACTTAGCACTGAGGCTTTCTTT
V: TRBV28; J: TRBJ1-1; D: TRBD1; size: many; length: 13; CDR3: CATTWLGQAEAFF; DNA: TGTGCCACTACATGGCTCGGACAGGCCGAAGCTTTCTTT
V: TRBV3-1; J: TRBJ1-1; D: -; size: many; length: 14; CDR3: CASSPNVRSHGAFF; DNA: TGTGCCAGCAGCCCGAATGTCAGGTCCCATGGAGCTTTCTTT
V: TRBV29-1; J: TRBJ1-4; D: -; size: once; length: 13; CDR3: CSVAGAVGEKLFF; DNA: TGCAGCGTTGCAGGGGCGGTGGGTGAAAAACTGTTTTTT
V: TRBV5-1; J: TRBJ2-3; D: -; size: -; length: 16; CDR3: CASSRSPEGETATQYF; DNA: TGCGCCAGCAGCCGGTCACCCGAAGGAGAGACAGCTACGCAGTATTTT
V: TRBV20-1; J: TRBJ2-5; D: -; size: many; length: 15; CDR3: CSARDPTRGKETQYF; DNA: TGCAGTGCTAGAGATCCGACTCGCGGTAAAGAGACCCAGTACTTC
V: TRBV12-3/TRBV12-4; J: TRBJ2-4; D: -; size: few; length: 14; CDR3: CASSFSGAKNIQYF; DNA: TGTGCCAGCAGTTTCTCAGGGGCCAAAAACATTCAGTACTTC
V: TRBV9; J: TRBJ1-1; D: -; size: few; length: 15; CDR3: CASSVVAGSNTEAFF; DNA: TGTGCCAGCAGCGTAGTGGCAGGGTCTAACACTGAAGCTTTCTTT